These T cell receptor beta chains were read from a single sample in a study of T-cell reconstitution after alpha-beta-depleted transplantation in children. TCRdb re-derived calls from the PCR reads in MiXCR, one entry per CDR3 protein. The sample has roughly 500,000 distinct CDR3 sequences, under 15% seen once; the top ten hold 4.5% to 6%. The sequencing here drew on PBMCs from the stem cell graft donor, taken from the stem cell graft. All receptors come from a human donor who donated a stem cell graft to a child with combined immunodeficiency. CDR3s include the opening cysteine and the closing phenylalanine or tryptophan. The D gene is left open where the match is weak. Size is omitted from some rows. Given values are once, few, many or a class for expanded clones.

D gene: NA; V gene: TRBV6-2/TRBV6-3; J gene: TRBJ2-3; clone size: few; CDR3 protein: CASSQGDTSTDTQYF; CDR3 DNA: TGTGCCAGCAGTCAAGGCGATACTAGCACAGATACGCAGTATTTT
D gene: TRBD2; V gene: TRBV20-1; J gene: TRBJ2-2; clone size: few; CDR3 protein: CSARDGRANTGELFF; CDR3 DNA: TGCAGTGCTCGGGACGGGAGGGCGAACACCGGGGAGCTGTTTTTT
D gene: TRBD1; V gene: TRBV29-1; J gene: TRBJ2-3; clone size: many; CDR3 protein: CSVEVTGGTDTQYF; CDR3 DNA: TGCAGCGTTGAGGTGACAGGGGGCACAGATACGCAGTATTTT
D gene: NA; V gene: TRBV4-2; J gene: TRBJ2-1; clone size: NA; CDR3 protein: CASSQELDSSNEQFF; CDR3 DNA: TGTGCCAGCAGCCAAGAGCTAGATAGTTCCAATGAGCAGTTCTTC
D gene: NA; V gene: TRBV27; J gene: TRBJ2-1; clone size: NA; CDR3 protein: CASSSRLSGFNEQFF; CDR3 DNA: TGTGCCAGCAGTTCTAGACTCAGCGGGTTCAATGAGCAGTTCTTC
D gene: NA; V gene: TRBV5-5; J gene: TRBJ2-7; clone size: NA; CDR3 protein: CASSPREEEAYEQYF; CDR3 DNA: TGTGCCAGCAGCCCCCGTGAGGAGGAGGCCTACGAGCAGTACTTC
D gene: NA; V gene: TRBV12-3/TRBV12-4; J gene: TRBJ1-1; clone size: few; CDR3 protein: CASSPLVGFEAFF; CDR3 DNA: TGTGCCAGCAGTCCCCTGGTAGGGTTTGAAGCTTTCTTT
D gene: TRBD2; V gene: TRBV29-1; J gene: TRBJ2-1; clone size: many; CDR3 protein: CSGSGNYNEQFF; CDR3 DNA: TGCAGTGGAAGCGGGAACTACAATGAGCAGTTCTTC
D gene: NA; V gene: TRBV12-3/TRBV12-4; J gene: TRBJ1-2; clone size: many; CDR3 protein: CASSLEGQNYGYTF; CDR3 DNA: TGTGCCAGCAGTTTAGAGGGGCAAAACTATGGCTACACCTTC
D gene: TRBD2; V gene: TRBV29-1; J gene: TRBJ2-1; clone size: few; CDR3 protein: CSVEGDGGSYGNEQFF; CDR3 DNA: TGCAGCGTTGAAGGAGATGGCGGGAGTTACGGCAATGAGCAGTTCTTC
D gene: NA; V gene: TRBV25-1; J gene: TRBJ1-4; clone size: NA; CDR3 protein: CASSDPRGGNEKLFF; CDR3 DNA: TGTGCCAGCAGTGATCCGAGGGGAGGTAATGAAAAACTGTTTTTT
D gene: NA; V gene: TRBV29-1; J gene: TRBJ2-7; clone size: few; CDR3 protein: CSVEVGNYEQYF; CDR3 DNA: TGCAGCGTTGAAGTAGGGAACTACGAGCAGTACTTC
D gene: NA; V gene: TRBV7-8; J gene: TRBJ2-5; clone size: NA; CDR3 protein: CASSPRWDGQETQYF; CDR3 DNA: TGTGCCAGCAGCCCCCGGTGGGATGGTCAAGAGACCCAGTACTTC
D gene: NA; V gene: TRBV7-6; J gene: TRBJ2-5; clone size: few; CDR3 protein: CASSPQGAEETQYF; CDR3 DNA: TGTGCCAGCAGCCCCCAGGGTGCCGAAGAGACCCAGTACTTC
D gene: NA; V gene: TRBV5-1; J gene: TRBJ2-3; clone size: few; CDR3 protein: CASSLAGAGDTQYF; CDR3 DNA: TGCGCCAGCAGCTTGGCCGGGGCGGGAGATACGCAGTATTTT
D gene: NA; V gene: TRBV6-1; J gene: TRBJ2-4; clone size: many; CDR3 protein: CASSPWTSLKDIQYF; CDR3 DNA: TGTGCCAGCAGCCCATGGACCTCCCTCAAGGACATTCAGTACTTC
D gene: NA; V gene: TRBV5-1; J gene: TRBJ2-2; clone size: few; CDR3 protein: CASSDYTNTGELFF; CDR3 DNA: TGCGCCAGCAGTGACTACACGAACACCGGGGAGCTGTTTTTT